These 26 T cell receptor beta chains were all obtained from the same sample, sequenced in a study of regulatory T cells in long-lasting Graves disease. Construction of TCR beta libraries relied on iRepertoire HTBI primers and on Arm-PCR targeting CDR3 regions. TCRdb redid the calling of the multiplex PCR reads with MiXCR, one entry per CDR3 protein. The sample records approximately 400,000 distinct CDR3 sequences, over 14% being singletons. Indicated time point: newly diagnosed GD, antithyroid drugs for less than 3 months. There was RNA extracted from PBMCs, and the TCR library was made from it. The same specimen was also included in a second study, on T cells in Graves' hyperthyroidism and ophthalmopathy.

Sequenced here: peripheral blood mononuclear cells (PBMCs), sampled at new diagnosis, from a patient treated with antithyroid drugs. The source of these receptors is a middle-aged woman with Graves disease.

This clonotype was seen repeatedly, ten times or more. The J gene is TRBJ1-2, the V gene TRBV5-1; no clear D. The CDR3 extends over 15 amino acids. Germline values: CDR1 SGHRS, CDR2 YFSETQ. Trimming stripped 0 bases from V and 0 bases from J, with 9 bases between. The CDR3 DNA reads as TGCGCCAGCAGCTTGGACAGACGGGCTAACTATGGCTACACCTTC. Its translation is CASSLDRRANYGYTF.

This clonotype was observed at least ten times. V and J are TRBV29-1 and TRBJ2-5; 9 nucleotides match TRBD1. Germline lookup yields CDR1 SQVTM and CDR2 ANQGSEA. The junction had 10 bases not matched to a gene; V was cut back by 6 bases and J by 5 bases. The CDR3 extends over 14 amino acids. The CDR3 DNA sequence: TGCAGCGTGCCAGGGACAGGGTTTATGGAGACCCAGTACTTC. As protein: CSVPGTGFMETQYF.

This clonotype appeared a few times. V is TRBV5-6 and J is TRBJ2-5; D is undetermined. Germline CDR1 is SGHDT and CDR2 is YYEEEE. There are 15 residues in the CDR3. V dropped 4 bases and J dropped 4 bases, with 17 bases sitting between them. This CDR3 reads CASSNPAESRETQYF. The DNA for the CDR3 is TGTGCCAGCAGCAACCCGGCGGAGTCCCGAGAGACCCAGTACTTC.

This clonotype was counted ten times or more. The gene calls are TRBV28 and TRBJ1-6; 11 nucleotides line up with TRBD1. This CDR3 has 15 residues. Germline CDR1 and CDR2: MDHEN and SYDVKM. V trimming: 6 bases; J trimming: 9 bases; junction bases outside the gene matches: 7. CDR3 sequence (DNA): TGTGCCAGCAGAGCTGGGGACAGGGGGGTTTCACCCCTCCACTTT. Its protein is CASRAGDRGVSPLHF.

This clonotype was observed at least ten times. This chain joins TRBV7-2 and TRBJ1-2, with TRBD1 as a possible D gene (5 bases). From germline, CDR1 is SGHTA and CDR2 FQGNSA. The CDR3 totals 14 residues. Trimming removed 3 bases at V and 9 bases at J, with 17 bases between. CDR3: CASSLVGTAASYTF. The CDR3 DNA reads as TGTGCCAGCAGCTTGGTCGGGACGGCGGCTAGCTACACCTTC. The full variable domain, rest sourced from reference TRBV7-2 and TRBJ1-2, is GAGVSQSPSNKVTEKGKDVELRCDPISGHTALYWYRQSLGQGLEFLIYFQGNSAPDKSGLPSDRFSAERTGGSVSTLTIQRTQQEDSAVYLCASSLVGTAASYTFGSGTRLTVV.

This clonotype was seen repeatedly, ten times or more. V and J are TRBV5-6 and TRBJ2-5; 10 bases are a match to TRBD2. The ends lost 0 bases at V and 5 bases at J; junction bases unmatched: 4. Germline V gene data show CDR1 as SGHDT and CDR2 as YYEEEE. The CDR3 extends over 15 amino acids. Here the CDR3 reads CASSLAGTSEETQYF. CDR3 nucleotides: TGTGCCAGCAGCTTGGCCGGGACTAGCGAGGAGACCCAGTACTTC.

This clonotype was counted a few times. The rearrangement uses TRBV6-2 or TRBV6-3 and TRBJ1-1, with 8 positions matching TRBD1. V lost 5 bases and J lost 5; bases outside the gene matches: 4. The germline V gene encodes CDR1 MNHEY and CDR2 SVGEGT. The CDR3 extends over 13 amino acids. The CDR3 reads CASSHRTGTEAFF. In nucleotides, the CDR3 is TGTGCCAGCAGTCATCGGACAGGGACTGAAGCTTTCTTT.

This clonotype has a handful of counts. Likely a read error: the CDR3 ends without its conserved phenylalanine or tryptophan. The chain employs TRBV5-1 and TRBJ2-7; possible D gene TRBD1, 5 bases. CDR1 SGHRS and CDR2 YFSETQ come from the germline V gene. Trimming stripped 0 bases from V and 0 bases from J, with 22 bases between. The CDR3 sequence is 19 residues long. The CDR3 region is CASSLAARTPSRSSYEQYL. CDR3 DNA sequence: TGCGCCAGCAGCTTGGCCGCCCGGACACCTTCACGCAGCTCCTACGAGCAGTACCTC.

This clonotype showed up many times. The V call is TRBV11-3, the J call TRBJ2-3; a weak D match, TRBD2 (5 bases). Trimming cost V 5 bases and J 2 bases, with 20 bases left between them. Germline V lookup: CDR1 SGHNT, CDR2 YENEEA. The CDR3 is made up of 17 amino acids. The CDR3 protein is CASSPPLWTSITDTQYF. As DNA, the CDR3 is TGTGCCAGCAGCCCGCCCCTTTGGACTTCTATCACAGATACGCAGTATTTT. The whole variable domain, filled in from reference TRBV11-3 and TRBJ2-3, reads EAGVVQSPRYKIIEKKQPVAFWCNPISGHNTLYWYLQNLGQGPELLIRYENEEAVDDSQLPKDRFSAERLKGVDSTLKIQPAELGDSAVYLCASSPPLWTSITDTQYFGPGTRLTVL.

This clonotype was seen only a few times. CDR3: CASSLGQVLEQYF. The CDR3 coding sequence is TGTGCCAGCAGCCTGGGACAGGTCCTGGAGCAGTACTTC. The J gene is TRBJ2-7, the V gene TRBV7-9; 8 bases align to TRBD1. Trimming cost V 5 bases and J 7 bases; bases outside gene matches: 7. In germline, CDR1 is SEHNR, CDR2 FQNEAQ (reference sequence). The CDR3 has 13 residues.

This clonotype was detected ten times or more. The chain employs TRBV2 and TRBJ1-4; 12 nucleotides match TRBD1. CDR1 SNHLY and CDR2 FYNNEI come from the germline V gene. The CDR3 consists of 18 residues. After removal of 2 bases from V and 8 bases from J, the junction contained 12 bases not matched to a gene. In nucleotides, the CDR3 is TGTGCCAGCAGTGAATGGGCTATGACGGGACAGGGGGCCGAAAAACTGTTTTTT. Amino acid sequence: CASSEWAMTGQGAEKLFF.

This clonotype was counted ten times or more. The chain links TRBV18 to TRBJ2-3; 12 bases align to TRBD2. The V gene end was trimmed by 3 bases and the J gene end by 5 bases; junction bases not matched to a gene: 3. The CDR3 is made up of 15 amino acids. Germline CDR1 and CDR2: KGHSH and LQKENI. The CDR3 nucleotides are TGTGCCAGCTCACCGCAACTAGCGGGAGGAGATACGCAGTATTTT. As protein: CASSPQLAGGDTQYF.

The table lists this clonotype with a few counts. The chain has TRBV20-1 and TRBJ2-1; tentative D call: TRBD1 (5 bases). V was clipped by 0 bases and J by 1 base, with 19 bases between them. Germline CDR1 is DFQATT and CDR2 is SNEGSKA (reference sequence). The CDR3 is made up of 18 amino acids. The CDR3 nucleotides are TGCAGTGCTAGAGATCTCCCAGGGCTTACCAAATCCTACAATGAGCAGTTCTTC. It codes for CSARDLPGLTKSYNEQFF.

There are many counts of this clonotype. The chain employs TRBV27 and TRBJ1-4; tentatively, D is TRBD1 (6 bases). This CDR3 contains 15 residues. Germline V gene lookup returns CDR1 MNHEY and CDR2 SMNVEV (reference sequence). With 6 bases removed from V and 3 bases from J, the gap between germline ends came to 14 bases. This chain's CDR3 is CASREGGGANEKLFF. CDR3 DNA sequence: TGTGCCAGCAGAGAGGGGGGGGGGGCTAATGAAAAACTGTTTTTT.

This clonotype was seen a few times. J is TRBJ1-2 and V is TRBV19; D not resolved. Per the germline V gene, CDR1 is LNHDA and CDR2 is SQIVND (reference sequence). The CDR3 sequence is 15 residues long. Trimming removed 6 bases at V and 4 bases at J, with 18 bases between. The CDR3 bases are TGTGCCAGTAGGTCAGCGAATACCCAAATCTATGGCTACACCTTC. As protein: CASRSANTQIYGYTF.

In regard to this clonotype: Just one base apart from a much larger clone, this may be a read error. The rearrangement joins TRBV11-3 to TRBJ2-7; D unresolved. The CDR3 length is 13 residues. Trimming cost V 6 bases and J 7 bases, with 16 bases left between them. Per the germline V gene, CDR1 is SGHNT and CDR2 is YENEEA. For the CDR3, the DNA is TGTGCCAGCAGTGCACAGTTGGTGGGGGAGCAGTACTTC. This gives the protein CASSAQLVGEQYF. Full variable domain (missing parts from reference TRBV11-3 and TRBJ2-7): EAGVVQSPRYKIIEKKQPVAFWCNPISGHNTLYWYLQNLGQGPELLIRYENEEAVDDSQLPKDRFSAERLKGVDSTLKIQPAELGDSAVYLCASSAQLVGEQYFGPGTRLTVT.

This clonotype was seen repeatedly, ten times or more. The chain is built from TRBV29-1 and TRBJ2-5; no definite D call. The germline V gene encodes CDR1 SQVTM and CDR2 ANQGSEA. The ends were cut back, 5 bases at V and 2 bases at J, with 12 bases in the middle. This CDR3 contains 13 residues. CDR3 residues: CSVRSPVQETQYF. The CDR3 DNA follows: TGCAGCGTTCGGAGCCCCGTTCAAGAGACCCAGTACTTC.

This clonotype was seen more than once but under ten times. The V call is TRBV4-3, the J call TRBJ2-5; a weak D match, TRBD2 (5 bases). CDR1 LGHNA and CDR2 YSLEER come from the germline V gene. The CDR3 has 14 residues. V lost 2 bases to trimming and J lost 4 bases, with 11 bases between them. CDR3 nucleotide sequence: TGCGCCAGCAGCCAAATCGGCGCGGGAGAGACCCAGTACTTC. Its protein is CASSQIGAGETQYF.

This clonotype was observed many times. The DNA of the CDR3 is TGTGCCAGCAAAACCCCAGCGGGAGTGGGCAGTGAGAACACCGGGGAGCTGTTTTTT. It translates to CASKTPAGVGSENTGELFF. The chain combines TRBV6-1 with TRBJ2-2; 8 bases match TRBD2. This CDR3 spans 19 amino acids. V was clipped by 7 bases and J by 1 base; unmatched bases: 17. Germline loops: CDR1 MNHNS, CDR2 SASEGT.

This clonotype came up many times. This sequence joins TRBV7-2 and TRBJ1-5; D perhaps matches TRBD1 (5 bases). V shed 8 bases and J shed 2 bases, with 13 bases lying between them. The CDR3 sequence is 14 residues long. The germline V gene has CDR1 SGHTA and CDR2 FQGNSA. The CDR3 loop reads CASGGGGGNQPQHF. In nucleotides, the CDR3 is TGTGCCAGCGGCGGCGGGGGAGGCAATCAGCCCCAGCATTTT.

This sequence joins TRBV10-2 and TRBJ2-7, with D unresolved. CDR3 size: 14 residues. V lost 4 bases and J 5 bases, leaving 15 bases between the germline ends. Germline CDR1 and CDR2: WSHSY and SAAADI. The CDR3 nucleotides read TGCGCCAGCAGTGGACGCAGGTCCCTCGACGAGCAGTACTTC. Amino acids: CASSGRRSLDEQYF.

J is TRBJ2-7 and V is TRBV10-2; D is uncertain. The CDR3 runs to 13 residues. Germline V gene data show CDR1 as WSHSY and CDR2 as SAAADI. The V and J ends lost 3 bases and 4 bases respectively, with 10 bases between them. The CDR3 protein is CASSDYIPYEQYF. The CDR3 DNA sequence: TGCGCCAGCAGTGACTATATACCGTACGAGCAGTACTTC.

This clonotype appeared many times. The DNA for the CDR3 is TGCAGTGCTAGAGATAAAGCGACAGGGGCGAACACCGGGGAGCTGTTTTTT. It translates to CSARDKATGANTGELFF. This chain joins TRBV20-1 and TRBJ2-2, with 8 bases aligning to TRBD1. Germline V gene sequence: CDR1 DFQATT, CDR2 SNEGSKA (reference sequence). V gave up 0 bases and J gave up 0 bases; unmatched junction bases: 6. The CDR3 contains 17 residues.

This clonotype was seen many times. The rearrangement joins TRBV12-3 or TRBV12-4 to TRBJ2-7; 12 positions agree with TRBD2. The CDR3 runs 13 residues. Germline trimming cut 9 bases from V and 4 bases from J; bases unmatched to any gene: 4. The CDR3 sequence is CASLTSGSYEQYF. CDR3 DNA sequence: TGTGCCAGTTTGACTAGCGGGAGTTACGAGCAGTACTTC.

This clonotype came up many times. The rearrangement links TRBV20-1 to TRBJ2-1; D not resolved. CDR3 length equals 13 residues. Trimming left V 4 bases short and J 6 bases short, with 13 bases between. The germline CDR1 and CDR2 sequences are DFQATT and SNEGSKA (reference sequence). CDR3 loop: CSATPARANEQFF. CDR3 nucleotide sequence: TGCAGTGCTACCCCGGCCCGGGCCAATGAGCAGTTCTTC.

The rearrangement uses TRBV6-5 and TRBJ1-1; D uncertain. V was pared by 2 bases and J by 1 base, with 14 bases between. The CDR3 has 16 amino acids. Germline assignment: CDR1 MNHEY and CDR2 SVGAGI. The CDR3 DNA is TGTGCCAGCAGTTACCCCCTCGAGTGGGGGAACACTGAAGCTTTCTTT. It translates to CASSYPLEWGNTEAFF.